This TCR beta chain came from a study of T cells after yellow fever vaccination (dated by TCRdb to the late 2010s). At the level of the whole study: Libraries from fractions with low cell numbers were prepared with the SMART-Seq v4 Ultra Low Input RNA kit. To follow T-cell clones before and after primary and booster YFV17D yellow fever vaccination, bulk TCR alpha and beta repertoires were sequenced over time. Two healthy male donors made up the cohort, one aged 18 to 30 years and the other aged 30 to 40 years. Bulk PBMC replicates and cell subsets were isolated from blood drawn at multiple timepoints before and after both primary and secondary immunization. The full study reports these points: Computational filtering was required because FACS-sorted repertoires could contain abundant contaminating clonotypes from the bulk population. A small share of clonotypes was detected in both CD4 and CD8 compartments, with the overlap likely arising from convergent recombination. Because the study included only two donors, the extent to which the findings can be generalized is limited. After the booster, most of the clones that had expanded following primary vaccination were detected again (around 97% of CD4 and 80% to 90% of CD8), which suggests that memory was broadly maintained. The secondary T-cell response was found to be weaker but faster than the primary response, with a peak reached on day 5 rather than on day 15.

The treatment or condition label of this sample denotes: live attenuated yellow fever vaccine strain. At each blood-draw timepoint, two biological replicates of bulk PBMCs were obtained. A standard Ficoll-Paque protocol was used to isolate PBMCs from peripheral blood. RNA was extracted with TriZol from bulk PBMCs, CD4 and CD8 fractions, and dextramer-positive and dextramer-negative fractions. TCR cDNA was made using 5'RACE template switching, a step that added a universal primer site and unique molecular identifiers. Priming for cDNA synthesis came from both the TCR alpha and TCR beta constant segments. Two PCR steps were used to amplify libraries, with sample barcodes and sequencing adapters being added in the second step. Sequencing of libraries was done on Illumina HiSeq 2500 (2x100 bp) or NovaSeq (2x150 bp). As for the authors' bioinformatics: Demultiplexing of reads and collapsing into UMI consensus sequences were performed with MIGEC, and V(D)J alignment was carried out with MiXCR. Clonotypes responding to the vaccine were identified with edgeR on replicate PBMC samples, with the criteria of FDR below 0.01 and a log2 fold change above 5 up to day 15. Bulk clonotypes were assigned CD4 or CD8 identity according to which sequenced CD4 or CD8 repertoire held them at higher abundance. Clones were called with MiXCR by TCRdb after fastp trimmed the public reads at Q25, and only in-frame beta chains were retained. Merged by CDR3 protein, the rows form single entries marked with the most common genes and DNA. What appears here as the V and J calls and clone size reflects TCRdb's work, not the paper's. This sample holds more than 350,000 distinct CDR3 sequences; around 10% were observed only once. The top ten clonotypes cover about 17% of the sample.

In regard to this clonotype: Which antigen it targets is not known. The record has no base qualities; no much larger clone is one base away.

CDR1 and CDR2 were assigned from the germline V gene (reference sequence) as DFQATT and SNEGSKA. The CDR3 covers 12 residues, taking in both the cysteine and the phenylalanine. The kept DNA is CDR3 alone, 36 bases in frame from the first base. Between the V and J ends, shortened by 8 bases and 8 bases respectively, the junction contains 18 bases. The rearrangement joined TRBV20-1 to TRBJ1-2, with TRBD1 perhaps the D gene, on 6 matching bases. Sequencing used PBMCs, obtained on the day of the first yellow fever vaccination. The sequence derives from a man younger than 35 who received the YFV17D yellow fever vaccine. The sequenced DNA: TGCAGTCCGAGGGGGGGTACTCAGGGCTACACCTTC. This encodes CSPRGGTQGYTF.